This T cell receptor (beta chain) derives from a study of cytomegalovirus exposure and HLA in healthy donors. The CDR3 spans 12 residues. CDR1 and CDR2 from the germline V gene are MNHNS and SASEGT. The V end lost 5 bases, the J end lost 7 bases, and 9 bases lay between the germline ends. This clone was recorded only once. Primers: 60 Vbeta forward and 13 Jbeta reverse. The data were produced by immunoSEQ multiplex PCR, yet TCRdb's version contains in-frame clones alone and is incomplete. The profile shows about 200,000 clones, 65% to 80% of them singletons. The chain has TRBV6-1 and TRBJ2-1; D possibly corresponds to TRBD1 (5 bases). The sample was PBMCs. The receptor was isolated from a woman aged 25 to 45 in good health and CMV-seropositive. The CDR3 sequence is CASSRQINEQFF. CDR3 in DNA: TGTGCCAGCAGTCGACAGATTAATGAGCAGTTCTTC.